The 5 T cell receptor beta chains below were found in one sample sequenced in a study of regulatory T cells in long-lasting Graves disease. Investigators prepared the TCR beta libraries by applying iRepertoire HTBI primers and Arm-PCR of CDR3 regions. TCRdb passed the multiplex PCR reads through MiXCR, listing each CDR3 protein once. This sample has about 500,000 distinct CDR3 sequences, with about 17% found just once. Time point in this sample: newly diagnosed GD, antithyroid drugs for less than 3 months. The TCR library was made from RNA that had been extracted from PBMCs in TRIzol. In addition, the sample was reused for a study of T cells in Graves' hyperthyroidism and ophthalmopathy.

The sequencing used peripheral blood mononuclear cells (PBMCs), collected at new diagnosis, from a patient treated with antithyroid drugs. All receptors come from a man aged 40-50 years with Graves disease.

The chain carries TRBV4-1 and TRBJ1-1, with D perhaps matching TRBD1 (6 bases). The germline gives CDR1 MGHRA, CDR2 YSYEKL. V shed 0 bases and J shed 10 bases, with 18 bases lying between them. The CDR3 has 15 residues. In DNA form, the CDR3 reads TGCGCCAGCAGCCAAGAACCTGGGGGGCGCGGATCAGCTTTCTTT. This gives the protein CASSQEPGGRGSAFF.

In this sample, this clonotype turned up a few times. This chain joins TRBV5-1 and TRBJ2-1; weak D call: TRBD2 (5 bases). Trimming pared 4 bases from V and 5 bases from J, leaving 10 bases between. This CDR3 spans 13 amino acids. From germline, CDR1 is SGHRS and CDR2 YFSETQ. The CDR3 DNA reads as TGCGCCAGCAGCCCCCGGGGAGACAATGAGCAGTTCTTC. Amino acid sequence: CASSPRGDNEQFF. Full variable domain (rest looked up from reference TRBV5-1 and TRBJ2-1): KAGVTQTPRYLIKTRGQQVTLSCSPISGHRSVSWYQQTPGQGLQFLFEYFSETQRNKGNFPGRFSGRQFSNSRSEMNVSTLELGDSALYLCASSPRGDNEQFFGPGTRLTVL.

This clonotype came up many times. This chain uses TRBV3-1 with TRBJ2-7; no clear D. Germline V gene lookup returns CDR1 LGHDT and CDR2 YNNKEL (reference sequence). Trimming cost V 3 bases and J 7 bases, with 13 bases left between them. CDR3 length equals 13 residues. The CDR3: CASSQDTFGEQYF. The CDR3 region has the DNA TGTGCCAGCAGCCAGGATACGTTCGGGGAGCAGTACTTC.

This clonotype has just a few counts. CDR3 residues: CASSDRSAGANVLTF. The CDR3 DNA sequence: TGTGCCAGCAGCGACCGGTCAGCTGGGGCCAACGTCCTGACTTTC. The rearrangement joins TRBV7-2 to TRBJ2-6; no clear D. V was pared by 5 bases and J by 2 bases, with 10 bases between. Germline CDR1 and CDR2: SGHTA and FQGNSA. The CDR3 is 15 residues long.

The rearrangement links TRBV25-1 to TRBJ2-2; the D gene is possibly TRBD1 (6 bases). V lost 3 bases to trimming and J lost 1 base, with 9 bases between them. The germline V gene has CDR1 MGHDK and CDR2 SYGVNS. The CDR3 spans 15 residues. The CDR3 protein is CASSELQGNTGELFF. Here the CDR3 DNA reads TGTGCCAGCAGTGAGTTACAGGGGAACACCGGGGAGCTGTTTTTT.